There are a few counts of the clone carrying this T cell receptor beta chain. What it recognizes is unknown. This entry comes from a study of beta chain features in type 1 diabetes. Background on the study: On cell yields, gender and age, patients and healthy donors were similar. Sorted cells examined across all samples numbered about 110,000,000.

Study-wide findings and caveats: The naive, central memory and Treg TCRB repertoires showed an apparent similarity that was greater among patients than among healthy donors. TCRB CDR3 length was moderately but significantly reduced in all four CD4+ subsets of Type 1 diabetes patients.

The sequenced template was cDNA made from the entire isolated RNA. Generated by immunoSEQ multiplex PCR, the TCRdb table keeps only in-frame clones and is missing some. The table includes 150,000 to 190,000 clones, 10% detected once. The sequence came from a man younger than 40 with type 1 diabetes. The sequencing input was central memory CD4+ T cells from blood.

Written as DNA, the CDR3 is TGTGCCAGCAGCACTAGCGCGGAGCAGTTCTTC. Its translation is CASSTSAEQFF. V usage is TRBV28 and J usage is TRBJ2-1, with 7 bases aligning to TRBD2. CDR3 size: 11 residues. The V and J ends lost 6 bases and 10 bases, in that order; junction bases with no gene match: 3. Germline-derived CDR1 and CDR2 are MDHEN and SYDVKM.